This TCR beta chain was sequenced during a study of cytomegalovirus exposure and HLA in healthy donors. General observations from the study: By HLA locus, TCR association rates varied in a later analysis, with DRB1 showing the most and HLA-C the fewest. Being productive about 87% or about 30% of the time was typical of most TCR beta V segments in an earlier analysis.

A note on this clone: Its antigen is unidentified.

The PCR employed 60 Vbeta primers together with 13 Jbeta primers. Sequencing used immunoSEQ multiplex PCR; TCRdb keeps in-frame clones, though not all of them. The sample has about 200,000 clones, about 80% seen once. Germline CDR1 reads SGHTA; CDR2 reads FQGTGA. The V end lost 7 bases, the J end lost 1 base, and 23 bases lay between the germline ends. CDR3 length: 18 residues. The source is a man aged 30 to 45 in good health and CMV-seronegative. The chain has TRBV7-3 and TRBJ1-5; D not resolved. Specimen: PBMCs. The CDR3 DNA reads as TGTGCCAGCAACTCGTGGAGTGGCCGGTCGATGAGCAATCAGCCCCAGCATTTT. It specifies CASNSWSGRSMSNQPQHF.